This record covers a single T cell receptor beta chain. Its antigen is not identified. This sample is part of a study of OX40 agonist ivuxolimab in advanced cancers. The V gene end was trimmed by 4 bases and the J gene end by 2 bases; junction bases not matched to a gene: 8. From germline, CDR1 is MDHEN and CDR2 SYDVKM. CDR3 length: 16 residues. Study-wide results and caveats: Nonresponders, in some cases, also had low normalized T-cell clonal expansion. Partial responders treated at 0.1-3.0 mg/kg exhibited clonal expansion among the lowest measured.

The data were produced by immunoSEQ multiplex PCR, yet TCRdb's version contains in-frame clones alone and is incomplete. Here the sample spans 52,000 or so clones, approximately 93% being singletons. The rearrangement uses TRBV28 and TRBJ2-3; 8 positions match TRBD1. The receptor comes from an adult with an advanced solid tumor such as melanoma, head and neck, liver or kidney cancer. The sequenced sample was CD4+ or CD8+ T cells sorted from blood, obtained in a trial of the OX40 agonist ivuxolimab. In nucleotides, the CDR3 is TGTGCCAGCAGTTCTCAGGGGGCCGTTTACACAGATACGCAGTATTTT. This encodes CASSSQGAVYTDTQYF.